Below, 32 T cell receptor beta chains from the same sample are listed, as sequenced in a study of blood T cell repertoires in COVID-19. Clones were read by immunoSEQ multiplex PCR, and TCRdb kept only the in-frame ones, dropping some. The sample has 170,000 or so clones, 85% to 95% seen once. Sequencing was carried out using peripheral blood. Receptors originate from a man in his fifties with acute or convalescent COVID-19.

The rearrangement uses TRBV2 and TRBJ1-5; 10 bases map to TRBD1. Germline V gene data show CDR1 as SNHLY and CDR2 as FYNNEI. The CDR3 consists of 19 residues. V dropped 1 base and J dropped 0; count of bases not matched to a gene: 9. The CDR3 loop is CASSEGDRGFAYSNQPQHF. CDR3 nucleotides: TGTGCCAGCAGTGAAGGGGACAGGGGATTCGCATATAGCAATCAGCCCCAGCATTTT. The full variable domain, rest sourced from reference TRBV2 and TRBJ1-5, is EPEVTQTPSHQVTQMGQEVILRCVPISNHLYFYWYRQILGQKVEFLVSFYNNEISEKSEIFDDQFSVERPDGSNFTLKIRSTKLEDSAMYFCASSEGDRGFAYSNQPQHFGDGTRLSIL.

V is TRBV27 and J is TRBJ1-5; 8 nucleotides match TRBD1. Germline V lookup: CDR1 MNHEY, CDR2 SMNVEV (reference sequence). V lost 4 bases and J lost 6; bases outside the gene matches: 2. The CDR3 has 13 amino acids. CDR3: CASSSRGLQPQHF. The CDR3 DNA is TGTGCCAGCAGTTCCAGGGGGCTTCAGCCCCAGCATTTT.

This clone has a single count. This chain connects TRBV9 to TRBJ1-3; D gene uncertain. V lost 4 bases and J lost 2, with 10 bases in between. Germline CDR1 and CDR2: SGDLS and YYNGEE. The CDR3 spans 14 residues. The CDR3 reads CASSKKAAGNTIYF. The CDR3 bases are TGTGCCAGCAGCAAGAAGGCGGCTGGAAACACCATATATTTT.

The V call is TRBV4-2, the J call TRBJ1-6, with 8 nucleotides matching TRBD1. Germline loops: CDR1 LGHNA, CDR2 YNFKEQ. This CDR3 contains 15 residues. Losses at the gene ends were 1 base for V and 7 bases for J; bases not matched to a gene: 3. The CDR3 coding sequence is TGTGCCAGCAGCCAAGGTCAGGGGGCAAATTCACCCCTCCACTTT. Its protein is CASSQGQGANSPLHF.

This clone was observed a few times. The chain is built from TRBV15 and TRBJ2-3, with TRBD2 matching over 9 bases. The CDR3 covers 16 residues. Germline V gene lookup returns CDR1 LNHNV and CDR2 YYDKDF (reference sequence). The trim removed 4 bases at V and 2 bases at J, leaving 7 bases unmatched. The CDR3 nucleotides are TGTGCCACCAGCAAGCGGGGGGCCCTTCCCACAGATACGCAGTATTTT. As protein: CATSKRGALPTDTQYF.

The CDR3 DNA reads TGTGCCAGCAGCCAAGATTGGGGCTCTGGCTACACCTTC. Translation: CASSQDWGSGYTF. The V and J genes are TRBV7-2 and TRBJ1-2, with D possibly TRBD1 on 5 matching bases. CDR3 length: 13 amino acids. The germline V and J ends were trimmed by 5 bases and 7 bases, with 14 bases remaining between them. Germline CDR1 SGHTA, CDR2 FQGNSA. Together with reference TRBV7-2 and TRBJ1-2, the CDR3 gives the full variable domain: GAGVSQSPSNKVTEKGKDVELRCDPISGHTALYWYRQSLGQGLEFLIYFQGNSAPDKSGLPSDRFSAERTGGSVSTLTIQRTQQEDSAVYLCASSQDWGSGYTFGSGTRLTVV.

This chain connects TRBV9 to TRBJ2-7, with 10 bases identical to TRBD2. The CDR3 covers 16 residues. The V gene's germline CDR1 is SGDLS and CDR2 YYNGEE. The trim removed 4 bases at V and 6 bases at J, leaving 13 bases unmatched. The CDR3 spells CASSPPPALAGVEQYF. The CDR3 bases are TGTGCCAGCAGCCCCCCCCCGGCGCTAGCGGGAGTCGAGCAGTACTTC.

V and J are TRBV29-1 and TRBJ2-7; a weak D match, TRBD1 (5 bases). Looked up from germline, CDR1 is SQVTM and CDR2 is ANQGSEA. V shed 8 bases and J shed 4 bases, with 12 bases lying between them. The CDR3 totals 11 residues. The CDR3 DNA reads TGCAGCACTCGACAGAATTACGAGCAGTACTTC. Residues: CSTRQNYEQYF.

The J gene is TRBJ1-2, the V gene TRBV7-9; D is unresolved. Germline loops: CDR1 SEHNR, CDR2 FQNEAQ (reference sequence). The CDR3 has 15 residues. V gave up 5 bases and J gave up 5 bases, with 18 bases separating them. CDR3 coding DNA: TGTGCCAGCAGCGCCCAGCAGGAAATTCCTTATGGCTACACCTTC. Amino acid sequence: CASSAQQEIPYGYTF.

This clone was seen a few times. V gene TRBV29-1 combines with J gene TRBJ1-3, with TRBD1 matching over 7 bases. The CDR3 is made up of 16 amino acids. Germline trimming cut 0 bases from V and 5 bases from J; bases unmatched to any gene: 10. CDR1 and CDR2 from the germline V gene are SQVTM and ANQGSEA. The CDR3 DNA follows: TGCAGCGTTGAAGATCCATACTTACAGGGGAGAAACACCATATATTTT. This encodes CSVEDPYLQGRNTIYF.

This clone was found once. The chain couples TRBV3-1 (or the pseudogene TRBV3-2) to TRBJ2-1; 11 nucleotides agree with TRBD2. CDR1 is LGHDT and CDR2 is YNNKEL in the germline V gene (reference sequence). V lost 6 bases and J lost 7; bases outside the gene matches: 8. There are 15 residues in the CDR3. CDR3 in amino acids: CASRLAGGSRNEQFF. The CDR3, as DNA: TGTGCCAGCAGGTTAGCGGGAGGGAGTCGGAATGAGCAGTTCTTC.

The chain links TRBV24-1 to TRBJ1-5; 7 bases map to TRBD1. J lost 3 bases, V lost 5 bases, and 12 bases had no gene match. Looked up from germline, CDR1 is KGHDR and CDR2 is SFDVKD. This CDR3 spans 17 amino acids. The DNA for the CDR3 is TGTGCCACCAGTGCCCCTACCGGGACAGCAGACAATCAGCCCCAGCATTTT. Amino acids: CATSAPTGTADNQPQHF.

This chain uses TRBV29-1 with TRBJ2-3; 7 bases match TRBD1. The CDR3 is made up of 13 amino acids. Germline loops: CDR1 SQVTM, CDR2 ANQGSEA. Unmatched junction bases numbered 5, after V lost 8 bases and J lost 0 bases. Here the CDR3 reads CSIRDRSTDTQYF. The CDR3 bases are TGCAGCATACGGGACAGAAGCACAGATACGCAGTATTTT.

The chain links TRBV7-3 to TRBJ1-6, with D perhaps TRBD1 (5 bases). Germline V lookup: CDR1 SGHTA, CDR2 FQGTGA. Trimming pared 5 bases from V and 13 bases from J, leaving 15 bases between. The CDR3 consists of 13 residues. The CDR3 bases are TGTGCCAGCAGCCCAGGCCTTCGGGGGCCCCTCCACTTT. It is translated as CASSPGLRGPLHF.

J is TRBJ1-2 and V is TRBV10-3, with D possibly matching TRBD1 (6 bases). This CDR3 comprises 11 residues. From germline, CDR1 is ENHRY and CDR2 SYGVKD. The V end lost 6 bases, the J end lost 4 bases, and 6 bases lay between the germline ends. DNA for the CDR3: TGTGCCATCAGGGACAGCTATGGCTACACCTTC. This encodes CAIRDSYGYTF.

For the CDR3, the DNA is TGTGCCAGCCAGCGGGGGCAGGGCGTAGGCAATCAGCCCCAGCATTTT. This gives the protein CASQRGQGVGNQPQHF. This sequence joins TRBV27 and TRBJ1-5, with TRBD1 as a possible D gene (6 bases). There are 16 residues in the CDR3. V was cut by 8 bases and J by 2 bases, with 19 bases left in between. Germline V lookup: CDR1 MNHEY, CDR2 SMNVEV (reference sequence).

The chain joins TRBV5-1 to TRBJ2-1, with 9 bases identical to TRBD1. Germline lookup yields CDR1 SGHRS and CDR2 YFSETQ. The CDR3 spans 18 residues. After removal of 0 bases from V and 1 base from J, the junction contained 8 bases not matched to a gene. CDR3 coding DNA: TGCGCCAGCAGCTTGGCCTGGGGGACAGGGACGTCCTACAATGAGCAGTTCTTC. It translates to CASSLAWGTGTSYNEQFF.

V is TRBV19 and J is TRBJ1-2; 7 bases match TRBD1. The CDR3 length is 13 residues. Germline V gives CDR1 LNHDA, CDR2 SQIVND (reference sequence). J gave up 8 bases and V 9 bases, and 12 bases lay outside the gene matches. CDR3 region: CASEATGSEGYTF. The CDR3 nucleotides read TGTGCCAGCGAAGCGACAGGGTCAGAAGGCTACACCTTC.

The chain has TRBV7-9 and TRBJ1-1; TRBD1 aligns across 7 bases. The CDR3 contains 13 residues. Germline CDR1 and CDR2: SEHNR and FQNEAQ (reference sequence). V dropped 1 base and J dropped 7; count of bases not matched to a gene: 3. Here the CDR3 reads CASSLGQGLEAFF. For the CDR3, the DNA is TGTGCCAGCAGCTTAGGACAGGGCCTTGAAGCTTTCTTT.

V gene TRBV3-1 (or the pseudogene TRBV3-2) combines with J gene TRBJ2-6, with TRBD1 matching over 8 bases. Looked up from germline, CDR1 is LGHDT and CDR2 is YNNKEL (reference sequence). There are 16 residues in the CDR3. V lost 0 bases to trimming and J lost 2 bases; unmatched junction nucleotides: 0. CDR3 protein: CASSQEDRAGANVLTF. DNA of the CDR3: TGTGCCAGCAGCCAAGAGGACAGGGCTGGGGCCAACGTCCTGACTTTC.

The gene calls are TRBV23-1 and TRBJ2-3; no definite D call. TRBV23-1 is known as an ORF, though its function is uncertain. The CDR3 covers 16 residues. V lost 11 bases, J lost 4 bases, and 25 bases lay in between. CDR3 nucleotide sequence: TGCGCCGGTTCCACGCACAAGGCAGGTTCCGCAGATACGCAGTATTTT. This gives the protein CAGSTHKAGSADTQYF.

This chain uses TRBV5-4 with TRBJ2-3; 10 bases match TRBD1. This CDR3 contains 14 residues. The germline V gene has CDR1 SGHNT and CDR2 YYREEE (reference sequence). With 2 bases clipped from V and 6 bases from J, the junction kept 3 bases outside the gene matches. As DNA, the CDR3 is TGTGCCAGCAGCTTTCCGGGACAGGGGGATACGCAGTATTTT. Protein product: CASSFPGQGDTQYF.

The chain is built from TRBV5-1 and TRBJ2-1; the match to TRBD2 covers 11 bases. The germline V gene encodes CDR1 SGHRS and CDR2 YFSETQ. Germline trimming cut 0 bases from V and 6 bases from J; bases unmatched to any gene: 8. This CDR3 has 17 residues. The CDR3 nucleotides are TGCGCCAGCAGCTTGGCCCTGGCCGGGACTAGCGGCAATGAGCAGTTCTTC. Translated, it gives CASSLALAGTSGNEQFF.

The rearrangement uses TRBV5-4 and TRBJ1-6; perhaps TRBD1 as D (5 bases). V was shortened by 1 base and J by 8 bases, with 10 bases between the two germline ends. Germline assignment: CDR1 SGHNT and CDR2 YYREEE (reference sequence). This CDR3 is 14 amino acids long. Here the CDR3 DNA reads TGTGCCAGCAGCTTGCAAAGGGACTATTCACCCCTCCACTTT. Translation: CASSLQRDYSPLHF.

The chain employs TRBV6-5 and TRBJ1-2, with no clear D. The CDR3 consists of 15 residues. Trimming shortened V by 6 bases and J by 2 bases, and 16 bases separated the two germline ends. Germline V gives CDR1 MNHEY, CDR2 SVGAGI. The CDR3 region is CASRHPPPGNYGYTF. The CDR3 nucleotides read TGTGCCAGCAGGCACCCCCCGCCGGGAAACTATGGCTACACCTTC.

The gene calls are TRBV29-1 and TRBJ2-2, with 7 bases fitting TRBD2. CDR1 is SQVTM and CDR2 is ANQGSEA in the germline V gene. V shed 4 bases, J shed 4 bases, and the junction held 3 bases outside the gene matches. The CDR3 loop spans 13 amino acids. CDR3 sequence reads: CSVGGGITGELFF. The CDR3 DNA is TGCAGCGTTGGGGGAGGGATCACCGGGGAGCTGTTTTTT.

The rearrangement joins TRBV6-5 to TRBJ2-1, with D possibly matching TRBD1 (6 bases). The V and J ends lost 5 bases and 0 bases respectively, with 11 bases between them. CDR1 and CDR2 from the germline V gene are MNHEY and SVGAGI. CDR3 length: 15 amino acids. The CDR3 protein is CASSNRDPSYNEQFF. The CDR3 DNA sequence: TGTGCCAGCAGTAACAGGGACCCCTCCTACAATGAGCAGTTCTTC.

The CDR3 protein is CASSDREDAFF. CDR3 sequence (DNA): TGTGCCAGCAGTGACAGGGAGGATGCTTTCTTT. V gene TRBV7-9 combines with J gene TRBJ1-1; TRBD1 matches 7 bases. The germline V gene encodes CDR1 SEHNR and CDR2 FQNEAQ (reference sequence). The CDR3 loop spans 11 amino acids. The J segment lost 11 bases and the V segment lost 6 bases, leaving 6 bases of the junction unmatched.

The chain combines TRBV6-1 with TRBJ2-3, with D perhaps matching TRBD1 (5 bases). CDR3 length: 16 residues. Germline loops: CDR1 MNHNS, CDR2 SASEGT. Between the trimmed V and J ends, which lost 2 bases and 5 bases, there was a span of 17 bases. CDR3: CASSELKGSQVDTQYF. DNA for the CDR3: TGTGCCAGCAGTGAACTAAAGGGGTCCCAGGTAGATACGCAGTATTTT.

The chain links TRBV5-4 to TRBJ2-6; tentatively, D is TRBD2 (5 bases). V was clipped by 3 bases and J by 0 bases, with 7 bases between them. Germline V gives CDR1 SGHNT, CDR2 YYREEE (reference sequence). There are 15 residues in the CDR3. The CDR3 DNA sequence: TGTGCCAGCAGCTCAGCGGACTCTGGGGCCAACGTCCTGACTTTC. Amino acid sequence: CASSSADSGANVLTF. Full variable domain (missing parts from reference TRBV5-4 and TRBJ2-6): ETGVTQSPTHLIKTRGQQVTLRCSSQSGHNTVSWYQQALGQGPQFIFQYYREEENGRGNFPPRFSGLQFPNYSSELNVNALELDDSALYLCASSSADSGANVLTFGAGSRLTVL.

V usage is TRBV9 and J usage is TRBJ2-1; 9 bases agree with TRBD2. The CDR3 is 15 residues long. The germline CDR1 and CDR2 sequences are SGDLS and YYNGEE. The J segment lost 8 bases and the V segment lost 0 bases, leaving 6 bases of the junction unmatched. The CDR3 here is CASSVGVAGDYEQFF. The CDR3 DNA reads as TGTGCCAGCAGCGTAGGGGTAGCGGGGGACTATGAGCAGTTCTTC.

The chain has TRBV5-5 and TRBJ1-3; D not resolved. The germline V and J ends were trimmed by 2 bases and 0 bases, with 9 bases remaining between them. The CDR3 length is 15 residues. CDR1 is SGHKS and CDR2 is YYEKEE in the germline V gene (reference sequence). CDR3 in DNA: TGTGCCAGCAGCTTTTGGTTGAGCTCTGGAAACACCATATATTTT. This codes for CASSFWLSSGNTIYF.